This T cell receptor (beta chain) was documented in a study of blood T cell repertoires in COVID-19. Trimming pared 0 bases from V and 7 bases from J, leaving 7 bases between. CDR3 length: 12 amino acids. Germline V gene sequence: CDR1 SGHDT, CDR2 YYEEEE. Cohorts were based on clinical histories the participants reported. Original analysis: By means of reference gene primer amplification, nucleated cell counts were estimated. Profiling relied on immunoSEQ multiplex PCR, and the TCRdb table lists in-frame clones only, not all of them. V, J and clone size reflect that table, while D and trimming were determined from the DNA. The sample contains under 200,000 clones, roughly nine tenths of which appear only once.

The receptor's source is a woman aged 45-59 years who had recovered from COVID-19. Source material: PBMCs or T cells enriched from blood (not recorded which). The rearrangement links TRBV5-6 to TRBJ1-2; D is undetermined. This CDR3 is CASSLGGIGYTF. In nucleotides, the CDR3 is TGTGCCAGCAGCTTGGGAGGAATTGGCTACACCTTC.